The 19 T cell receptor beta chains given below trace back to one sample, sequenced in a study of blood T cell repertoires in COVID-19. Data came from immunoSEQ multiplex PCR; TCRdb stores just in-frame clones and leaves some out. The data contain about 130,000 clones, roughly 86% of them seen just once; the ten biggest clones take up around 13%. Sequenced: peripheral blood. These receptors all stem from a human donor in a cohort sampled during active COVID-19.

This chain joins TRBV25-1 and TRBJ1-1; D perhaps matches TRBD1 (5 bases). The V end lost 1 base, the J end lost 0 bases, and 6 bases lay between the germline ends. The CDR3 has 14 amino acids. Germline assignment: CDR1 MGHDK and CDR2 SYGVNS. CDR3: CASSESGLNTEAFF. The CDR3 bases are TGTGCCAGCAGTGAATCAGGGCTGAACACTGAAGCTTTCTTT.

The chain recombines TRBV4-1 with TRBJ1-5; 9 nucleotides agree with TRBD1. The CDR3 totals 15 residues. CDR1 and CDR2 (germline): MGHRA, YSYEKL. V lost 2 bases, J lost 4 bases, and 3 bases stayed unmatched. The CDR3 nucleotides read TGCGCCAGCAGCCAAACCGGGACAGGGAATCAGCCCCAGCATTTT. Its protein is CASSQTGTGNQPQHF.

This sequence joins TRBV30 and TRBJ2-5; tentatively, D is TRBD1 (5 bases). The CDR3 runs 13 residues. CDR1 and CDR2 from the germline V gene are GTSNPN and SVGIG (reference sequence). Deletions cut 8 bases from V and 5 bases from J, with 18 bases between. CDR3 protein: CATGQRVWETQYF. For the CDR3, the DNA is TGTGCCACTGGACAACGGGTGTGGGAGACCCAGTACTTC. Full variable domain (missing parts from reference TRBV30 and TRBJ2-5): SQTIHQWPATLVQPVGSPLSLECTVEGTSNPNLYWYRQAAGRGLQLLFYSVGIGQISSEVPQNLSASRPQDRQFILSSKKLLLSDSGFYLCATGQRVWETQYFGPGTRLLVL.

The chain combines TRBV6-1 with TRBJ1-6; TRBD1 matches at 9 bases. J lost 3 bases, V lost 2 bases, and 8 bases had no gene match. The CDR3 runs to 18 residues. Per germline, CDR1 MNHNS and CDR2 SASEGT. The CDR3 loop reads CASSESLGQGVYNSPLHF. For the CDR3, the DNA is TGTGCCAGCAGTGAATCGTTGGGACAGGGAGTCTATAATTCACCCCTCCACTTT.

This clone turned up a few times. V gene TRBV10-3 combines with J gene TRBJ1-5; no reliable D call. Trimming removed 3 bases from V and 0 bases from J, with 12 bases in between. CDR3 length equals 16 residues. Germline assignment: CDR1 ENHRY and CDR2 SYGVKD. The CDR3 sequence is CAISEQPGDSNQPQHF. The CDR3 DNA follows: TGTGCCATCAGTGAACAGCCGGGAGATAGCAATCAGCCCCAGCATTTT.

The CDR3 spells CASSINAGPRETQYF. The CDR3 DNA sequence: TGTGCCAGTAGTATAAACGCAGGGCCCAGAGAGACCCAGTACTTC. The chain employs TRBV19 and TRBJ2-5; TRBD1 is a possible D gene (5 bases). The CDR3 loop spans 15 amino acids. Looked up from germline, CDR1 is LNHDA and CDR2 is SQIVND (reference sequence). Deletions cut 2 bases from V and 4 bases from J, with 14 bases between.

This chain connects TRBV5-1 to TRBJ2-1, with D tentatively TRBD1 (7 bases). Germline-derived CDR1 and CDR2 are SGHRS and YFSETQ. The V end lost 3 bases, the J end lost 7 bases, and 14 bases lay between the germline ends. The CDR3 loop spans 14 amino acids. In nucleotides, the CDR3 is TGCGCCAGCAGCTGGAGGGCAGGGGGAAATGAGCAGTTCTTC. Translating it yields CASSWRAGGNEQFF.

V usage is TRBV5-6 and J usage is TRBJ2-5; TRBD1 agrees at 11 bases. Trimming cost V 4 bases and J 5 bases; bases outside gene matches: 13. Per the germline V gene, CDR1 is SGHDT and CDR2 is YYEEEE. CDR3 length: 17 residues. CDR3 sequence (DNA): TGTGCCAGCAGCCCCCCCGGACAGGGGGCGCTTTGGGAGACCCAGTACTTC. Translated: CASSPPGQGALWETQYF.

The chain has TRBV27 and TRBJ1-3; D is unresolved. Trimming took off 5 bases at V and 4 bases at J, with 12 bases between the two ends. The CDR3 sequence is 14 residues long. Germline values: CDR1 MNHEY, CDR2 SMNVEV (reference sequence). The CDR3 region has the DNA TGTGCCAGCAGTCAAGCACCCCGGGGAAACACCATATATTTT. Translated: CASSQAPRGNTIYF.

This rearrangement joins TRBV18 to TRBJ1-1; 7 bases map to TRBD1. From germline, CDR1 is KGHSH and CDR2 LQKENI. The ends lost 3 bases at V and 5 bases at J; junction bases unmatched: 9. This CDR3 is 15 amino acids long. The CDR3 is CASSPNGQAGTEAFF. The CDR3 bases are TGTGCCAGCTCACCCAATGGACAGGCGGGGACTGAAGCTTTCTTT. Looking up the rest from reference TRBV18 and TRBJ1-1 gives the full variable domain: NAGVMQNPRHLVRRRGQEARLRCSPMKGHSHVYWYRQLPEEGLKFMVYLQKENIIDESGMPKERFSAEFPKEGPSILRIQQVVRGDSAAYFCASSPNGQAGTEAFFGQGTRLTVV.

The J gene is TRBJ1-1, the V gene TRBV7-9, with D possibly matching TRBD1 (5 bases). CDR3 length: 12 amino acids. V lost 4 bases, J lost 11 bases, and 14 bases lay in between. Germline CDR1 and CDR2: SEHNR and FQNEAQ (reference sequence). Here the CDR3 reads CASSYKTAGAFF. The DNA for the CDR3 is TGTGCCAGCAGCTACAAGACAGCGGGCGCTTTCTTT.

The chain carries TRBV25-1 and TRBJ2-7; D not resolved. The CDR3 contains 15 residues. Looked up from germline, CDR1 is MGHDK and CDR2 is SYGVNS. Trimming shortened V by 5 bases and J by 1 base, and 15 bases separated the two germline ends. CDR3 in amino acids: CASSSAAYRSYEQYF. The CDR3 nucleotides are TGTGCCAGCAGTAGCGCAGCATACCGTTCCTACGAGCAGTACTTC.

V gene TRBV5-5 combines with J gene TRBJ1-3, with a tentative D call TRBD1 (5 bases). The germline V gene has CDR1 SGHKS and CDR2 YYEKEE (reference sequence). V lost 4 bases and J 0 bases, leaving 14 bases between the germline ends. CDR3 length: 16 residues. CDR3 DNA: TGTGCCAGCAGCCTCCGGGAGGGGTTCTCTGGAAACACCATATATTTT. It encodes CASSLREGFSGNTIYF.

This clone has only one observation. The rearrangement links TRBV9 to TRBJ2-5, with D possibly matching TRBD2 (6 bases). Germline values: CDR1 SGDLS, CDR2 YYNGEE. The CDR3 has 14 residues. Trimming pared 4 bases from V and 5 bases from J, leaving 15 bases between. DNA of the CDR3: TGTGCCAGCAGCCCAGCGGAGGGAGCGGAGACCCAGTACTTC. The encoded protein is CASSPAEGAETQYF.

This chain uses TRBV7-2 with TRBJ1-4; D may be TRBD1 (6 bases). CDR3 length: 15 residues. Germline loops: CDR1 SGHTA, CDR2 FQGNSA. The ends were cut back, 5 bases at V and 4 bases at J, with 14 bases in the middle. CDR3 protein: CASSPSGAFNEKLFF. DNA of the CDR3: TGTGCCAGCAGCCCTTCAGGGGCCTTTAATGAAAAACTGTTTTTT.

J is TRBJ2-5 and V is TRBV9; TRBD2 matches 7 bases. Looked up from germline, CDR1 is SGDLS and CDR2 is YYNGEE. This CDR3 is 13 amino acids long. V lost 0 bases, J lost 5 bases, and 1 base stayed unmatched. CDR3 amino acids: CASSVAGGETQYF. The CDR3, as DNA: TGTGCCAGCAGCGTAGCCGGGGGGGAGACCCAGTACTTC. Drawing the rest from reference TRBV9 and TRBJ2-5, the complete variable domain is DSGVTQTPKHLITATGQRVTLRCSPRSGDLSVYWYQQSLDQGLQFLIQYYNGEERAKGNILERFSAQQFPDLHSELNLSSLELGDSALYFCASSVAGGETQYFGPGTRLLVL.

The chain uses TRBV28 and TRBJ1-5; D not resolved. Germline assignment: CDR1 MDHEN and CDR2 SYDVKM. CDR3 length equals 12 residues. Deletions cut 2 bases from V and 3 bases from J, with 2 bases between. The CDR3 coding sequence is TGTGCCAGCAGTTTACTCAATCAGCCCCAGCATTTT. It is translated as CASSLLNQPQHF.

This chain joins TRBV2 and TRBJ1-1, with 7 bases fitting TRBD1. This CDR3 is 15 amino acids long. J was trimmed by 0 bases and V by 7 bases; bases with no gene match: 8. Germline V gene sequence: CDR1 SNHLY, CDR2 FYNNEI. The CDR3 sequence is CASKTWTGMNTEAFF. The DNA of the CDR3 is TGTGCCAGCAAGACCTGGACAGGCATGAACACTGAAGCTTTCTTT.

The chain is built from TRBV5-1 and TRBJ1-6; no firm D call. CDR1 is SGHRS and CDR2 is YFSETQ in the germline V gene. This CDR3 comprises 13 residues. Deletions cut 0 bases from V and 9 bases from J, with 7 bases between. CDR3 protein: CASSLESVSPLHF. The CDR3 coding sequence is TGCGCCAGCAGCTTGGAGTCGGTTTCACCCCTCCACTTT.